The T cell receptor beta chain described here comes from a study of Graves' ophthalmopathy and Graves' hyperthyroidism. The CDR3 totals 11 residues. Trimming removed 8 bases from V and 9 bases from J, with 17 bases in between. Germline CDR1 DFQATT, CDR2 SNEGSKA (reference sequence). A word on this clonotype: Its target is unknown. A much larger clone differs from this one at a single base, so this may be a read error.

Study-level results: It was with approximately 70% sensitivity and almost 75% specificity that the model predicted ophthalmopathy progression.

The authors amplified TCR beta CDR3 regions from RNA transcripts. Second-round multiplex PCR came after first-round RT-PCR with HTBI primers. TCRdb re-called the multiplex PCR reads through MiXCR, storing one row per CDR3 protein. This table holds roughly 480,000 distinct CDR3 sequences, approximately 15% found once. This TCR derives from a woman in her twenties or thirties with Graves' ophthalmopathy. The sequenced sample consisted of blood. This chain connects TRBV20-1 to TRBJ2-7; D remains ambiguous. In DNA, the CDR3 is TGCAGTACGACCGGCTCTTTTGTGCAGTACTTC. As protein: CSTTGSFVQYF.